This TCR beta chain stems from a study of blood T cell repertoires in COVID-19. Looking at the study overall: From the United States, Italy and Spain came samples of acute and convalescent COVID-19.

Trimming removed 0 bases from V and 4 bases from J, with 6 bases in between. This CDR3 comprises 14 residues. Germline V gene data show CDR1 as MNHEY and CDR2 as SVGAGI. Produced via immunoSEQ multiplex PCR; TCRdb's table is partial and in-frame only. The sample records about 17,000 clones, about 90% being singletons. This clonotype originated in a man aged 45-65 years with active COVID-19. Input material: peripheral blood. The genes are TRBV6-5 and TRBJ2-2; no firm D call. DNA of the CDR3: TGTGCCAGCAGTTACTCGGCCAGCACCGGGGAGCTGTTTTTT. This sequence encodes CASSYSASTGELFF.